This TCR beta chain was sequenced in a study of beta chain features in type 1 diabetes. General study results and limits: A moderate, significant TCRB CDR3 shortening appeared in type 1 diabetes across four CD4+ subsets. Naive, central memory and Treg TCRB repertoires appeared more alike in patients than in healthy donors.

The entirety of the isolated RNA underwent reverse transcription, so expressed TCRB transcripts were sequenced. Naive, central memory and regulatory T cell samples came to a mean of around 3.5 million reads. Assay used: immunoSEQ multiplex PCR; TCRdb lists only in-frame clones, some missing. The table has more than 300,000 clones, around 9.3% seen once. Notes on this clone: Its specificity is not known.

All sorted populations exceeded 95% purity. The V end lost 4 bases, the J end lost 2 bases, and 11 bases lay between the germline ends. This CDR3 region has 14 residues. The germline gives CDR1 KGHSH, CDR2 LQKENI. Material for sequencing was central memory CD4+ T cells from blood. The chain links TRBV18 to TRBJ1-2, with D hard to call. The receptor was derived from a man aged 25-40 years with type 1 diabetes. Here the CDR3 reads CASSRADKNYGYTF. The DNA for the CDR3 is TGTGCCAGCTCACGGGCAGACAAGAACTATGGCTACACCTTC.